This T cell receptor (beta chain) was observed in a study of PD-1 blockade in classical Hodgkin lymphoma (dated by TCRdb to about 2020). A note on the overall study: Nivolumab dosing was 3 mg/kg intravenously every 2 weeks, continuing until either disease progression or unacceptable toxicity. To define a peripheral blood immune signature of response to PD-1 blockade in classical Hodgkin lymphoma, the study combined TCR beta sequencing with CyTOF. Study-wide conclusions, independent of this receptor: Baseline TCR diversity was reported to be lower in newly diagnosed patients than in healthy donors, and even lower in relapsed/refractory patients. CD4+ but not CD8+ TCR diversity rose significantly by C4D1 (p=0.0027 vs p=0.16), most apparent in complete responders (p=0.02). Lower diversity was seen in patients whose nivolumab began less than 1 year after ASCT, and these patients were left out of later analyses so that immune reconstitution would not confound the results. Baseline diversity similar to that of newly diagnosed patients was observed in trial patients achieving complete response, whereas significantly lower diversity was observed in partial responders and progressors. The study was restricted to a single clinical trial cohort, and the causes of repertoire differences, possibly disease activity or prior therapy, were left undefined.

CDR1 SEHNR and CDR2 FQNEAQ were looked up in the germline V gene (reference sequence). At the junction V is shortened by 6 bases and J by 1 base, with 18 bases in between. The CDR3 starts with the cysteine, ends with the phenylalanine, and has 17 residues. The only DNA kept is the CDR3, 51 bases in frame from the first base. Turning to this clone: There is no known antigen for this receptor. No much larger clonotype is one base removed from it; base qualities were not supplied.

The Qiagen DNeasy kit was used to extract genomic DNA both from unsorted PBMCs and from the negatively selected CD4+ and CD8+ fractions. Amplification of TCR beta CDR3 regions was done by immunoSEQ multiplex PCR with primers that anneal to V and J segments. Amplification bias was minimized using a synthetic immune receptor repertoire, and residual bias was removed computationally after sequencing. As for the original processing: Repertoire diversity was quantified as the Shannon entropy index using custom Python scripts. The unsorted, CD4+ and CD8+ repertoires were each analyzed separately, with the exception of combined analyses, where CD4+ and CD8+ sequences were merged in silico. Clonal expansion was defined as a frequency increase of at least 2-fold after treatment compared with C1D1, and clones undetected at baseline were assigned a pseudocount of 0.5. Clones with 0 or 1 copy at C1D1 were classified as singleton clones, and clones with 2 or more copies were classified as non-singleton clones. Clones expanded in unsorted samples were annotated as CD4+, CD8+ or unknown by matching protein sequences in sorted samples from the same patient. Diversity changes from C1D1 to C4D1 were tested in paired samples using Wilcoxon tests. Imported from immuneACCESS, the table was reduced by TCRdb to in-frame sequences with V and J called. These copies leave out some clones; in studies compared against another copy, an unresolved V gene accounts for under half, and the cause of the remainder is not known. The V and J calls and clone size are taken from that table; D and trimming were inferred from the DNA. Counted in this sample were around 45,000 clones; about 65% of them appeared once. 2.5% to 3% of the sample comes from the top ten.

The time point label on this specimen signifies: cycle 2 day 1 (C2D1) of nivolumab. Relapse after autologous stem cell transplantation had occurred in all trial patients, and cohorts A, B and C were distinguished by prior brentuximab vedotin exposure. A total of around 60 patients with relapsed/refractory classical Hodgkin lymphoma made up the trial cohort, and each patient's best overall response was complete response, partial response or progressive disease. In the multi-cohort phase II CheckMate 205 trial, trial patients received single-agent nivolumab. An independent review committee assessed best overall response by applying the 2007 International Working Group response criteria. Trial PBMCs were collected immediately before nivolumab initiation (C1D1) and during therapy at cycle 2 day 1 and cycle 4 day 1. Peripheral blood was collected in 8 mL Vacutainer Cell Preparation Tubes, from which PBMCs were isolated by centrifugation and then cryopreserved.

The chain joins TRBV7-9 to TRBJ2-2, and perhaps TRBD1 as D gene, on 6 matching bases. The clonotype was recovered from a human donor with classical Hodgkin lymphoma. Sequenced here: peripheral blood mononuclear cells (PBMCs), sampled before the second cycle of nivolumab. In nucleotides, the sequence is TGTGCCAGCAGTACAATTCAGGGGCTTGGGAACACCGGGGAGCTGTTTTTT. It translates to CASSTIQGLGNTGELFF.